This is a list of T cell receptor beta chains from one sample in a study of blood T cell repertoires in COVID-19. TCRdb's copy holds only in-frame clones and misses some; the assay was immunoSEQ multiplex PCR. The sample shows 95,000 or so clones, less than 90% of them seen only once. The sample taken for sequencing was peripheral blood. The receptors here all came from a man aged 80 or over with active or convalescent COVID-19. Both conserved end residues are part of each CDR3. A D gene is named only where the DNA matches it firmly. Size values are once, few and many counts, or a class for expanded clones, and some rows have none.

D: .
length: 16
V: TRBV6-5
size: .
J: TRBJ2-6
DNA: TGTGCCAGCAGTTCCGGGTCTCCTTCTGGGGCCAACGTCCTGACTTTC
CDR3: CASSSGSPSGANVLTF

D: .
length: 13
V: TRBV7-8
size: .
J: TRBJ2-1
DNA: TGTGCCAGCACCCTGGGGCCAAACAATGAGCAGTTCTTC
CDR3: CASTLGPNNEQFF

D: TRBD2
length: 15
V: TRBV7-3
size: once
J: TRBJ2-1
DNA: TGTGCCAGCAGCTTTCGACTAGCGGGAGTTCAAGAGCAGTTCTTC
CDR3: CASSFRLAGVQEQFF

D: .
length: 13
V: TRBV15
size: .
J: TRBJ2-6
DNA: TGTGCCACCACCATCTCTGGGGCCAACGTCCTGACTTTC
CDR3: CATTISGANVLTF

D: TRBD2
length: 16
V: TRBV5-6
size: .
J: TRBJ2-7
DNA: TGTGCCAGCAGCTTGGGACTAGCGGGAGTTGGGTACGAGCAGTACTTC
CDR3: CASSLGLAGVGYEQYF

D: TRBD1
length: 14
V: TRBV5-5
size: .
J: TRBJ1-5
DNA: TGTGCCAGCAGCTTGGGACAGGGGTCCCAGCCCCAGCATTTT
CDR3: CASSLGQGSQPQHF

D: TRBD2
length: 13
V: TRBV5-5
size: .
J: TRBJ2-7
DNA: TGTGCCAGCAGCCCAAGACTAGCTGACGAGCAGTACTTC
CDR3: CASSPRLADEQYF

D: .
length: 15
V: TRBV29-1
size: .
J: TRBJ2-1
DNA: TGCAGCGTTCAAGAGGAGGGCCAATCTTACAATGAGCAGTTCTTC
CDR3: CSVQEEGQSYNEQFF

D: TRBD1
length: 14
V: TRBV28
size: .
J: TRBJ1-5
DNA: TGTGCCAGCAGTTCTACGACAGGGTGGCAGCCCCAGCATTTT
CDR3: CASSSTTGWQPQHF

D: TRBD2
length: 17
V: TRBV7-2
size: once
J: TRBJ2-1
DNA: TGTGCCAGCAGCTTAGCCCCCCTAGCGGGCCTCTACAATGAGCAGTTCTTC
CDR3: CASSLAPLAGLYNEQFF

D: .
length: 12
V: TRBV30
size: .
J: TRBJ2-7
DNA: TGTGCCTGGAGTTTAAGCGTGGGCGAGCAGTACTTC
CDR3: CAWSLSVGEQYF

D: .
length: 12
V: TRBV28
size: .
J: TRBJ2-7
DNA: TGTGCCAGCAGTCCGACAACTCACGAGCAGTACTTC
CDR3: CASSPTTHEQYF

D: .
length: 13
V: TRBV18
size: few
J: TRBJ1-5
DNA: TGTGCCAGCTCACCACCAGGGGGAGAGCCCCAGCATTTT
CDR3: CASSPPGGEPQHF

D: TRBD1
length: 13
V: TRBV30
size: few
J: TRBJ1-1
DNA: TGTGCCTGGAGTGTAAACAGGGGGGAAAAAGCTTTCTTT
CDR3: CAWSVNRGEKAFF

D: .
length: 17
V: TRBV27
size: few
J: TRBJ2-3
DNA: TGTGCCAGCAGTTGGACTGACTCGGGACAATTCACAGATACGCAGTATTTT
CDR3: CASSWTDSGQFTDTQYF

D: .
length: 14
V: TRBV10-2
size: .
J: TRBJ2-1
DNA: TGCGCCACGGGCGGCGGGGTCGCCTACAATGAGCAGTTCTTC
CDR3: CATGGGVAYNEQFF

D: TRBD2
length: 15
V: TRBV6-5
size: .
J: TRBJ2-5
DNA: TGTGCCAGCAGGCGACTAGCGGGAGTGGGAGAGACCCAGTACTTC
CDR3: CASRRLAGVGETQYF

D: .
length: 12
V: TRBV4-1
size: .
J: TRBJ2-1
DNA: TGCGCCAGCAGCCATAGTTTCGAAGAGCAGTTCTTC
CDR3: CASSHSFEEQFF

D: TRBD2
length: 16
V: TRBV2
size: .
J: TRBJ2-2
DNA: TGTGCCAGCAAACTTGGGGTGGAGCGGGACCCCGGGGAGCTGTTTTTT
CDR3: CASKLGVERDPGELFF

D: .
length: 15
V: TRBV18
size: .
J: TRBJ2-5
DNA: TGTGCCAGCTCACAAAGGCGGGAACTACAAGAGACCCAGTACTTC
CDR3: CASSQRRELQETQYF